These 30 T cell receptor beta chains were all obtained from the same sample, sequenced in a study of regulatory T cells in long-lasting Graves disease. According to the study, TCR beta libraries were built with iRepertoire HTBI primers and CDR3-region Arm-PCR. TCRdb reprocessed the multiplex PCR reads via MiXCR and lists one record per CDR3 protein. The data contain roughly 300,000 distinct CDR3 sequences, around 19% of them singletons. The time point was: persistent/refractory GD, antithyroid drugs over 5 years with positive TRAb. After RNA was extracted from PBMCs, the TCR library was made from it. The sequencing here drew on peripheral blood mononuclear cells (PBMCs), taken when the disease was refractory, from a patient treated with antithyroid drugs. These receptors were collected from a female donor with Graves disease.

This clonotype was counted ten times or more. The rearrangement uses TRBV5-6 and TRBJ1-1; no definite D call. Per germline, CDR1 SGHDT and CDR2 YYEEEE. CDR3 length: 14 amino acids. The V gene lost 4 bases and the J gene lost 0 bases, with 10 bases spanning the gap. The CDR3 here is CASSPLYMNTEAFF. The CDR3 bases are TGTGCCAGCAGCCCCCTTTACATGAACACTGAAGCTTTCTTT.

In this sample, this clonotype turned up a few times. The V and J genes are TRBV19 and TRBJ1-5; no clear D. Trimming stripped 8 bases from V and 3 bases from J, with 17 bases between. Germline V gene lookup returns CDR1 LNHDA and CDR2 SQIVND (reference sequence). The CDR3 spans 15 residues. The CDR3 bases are TGTGCCAGTGACGCGGATGGGCGGAACAATCAGCCCCAGCATTTT. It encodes CASDADGRNNQPQHF. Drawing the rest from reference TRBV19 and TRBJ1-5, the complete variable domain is DGGITQSPKYLFRKEGQNVTLSCEQNLNHDAMYWYRQDPGQGLRLIYYSQIVNDFQKGDIAEGYSVSREKKESFPLTVTSAQKNPTAFYLCASDADGRNNQPQHFGDGTRLSIL.

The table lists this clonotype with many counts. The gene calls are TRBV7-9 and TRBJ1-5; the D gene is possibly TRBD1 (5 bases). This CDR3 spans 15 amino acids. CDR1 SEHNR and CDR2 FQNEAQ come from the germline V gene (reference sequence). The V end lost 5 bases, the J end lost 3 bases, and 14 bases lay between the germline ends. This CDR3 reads CASSPEGPHNQPQHF. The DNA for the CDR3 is TGTGCCAGCAGCCCCGAGGGGCCTCACAATCAGCCCCAGCATTTT.

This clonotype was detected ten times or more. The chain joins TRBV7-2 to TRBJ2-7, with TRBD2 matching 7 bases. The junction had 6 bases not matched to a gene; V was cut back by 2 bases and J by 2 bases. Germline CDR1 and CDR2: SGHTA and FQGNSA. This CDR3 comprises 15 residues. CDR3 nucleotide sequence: TGTGCCAGCAGCTTACGCGGGACTAAAGCCTACGAGCAGTACTTC. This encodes CASSLRGTKAYEQYF.

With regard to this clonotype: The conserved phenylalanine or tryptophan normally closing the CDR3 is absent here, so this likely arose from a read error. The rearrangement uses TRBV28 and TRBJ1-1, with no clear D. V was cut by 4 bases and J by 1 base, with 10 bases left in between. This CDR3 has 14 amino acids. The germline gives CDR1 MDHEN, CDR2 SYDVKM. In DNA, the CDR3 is TGTGCCAGCAGTTCATTCCACAAGAACACTGAAGCTTTCCTT. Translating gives CASSSFHKNTEAFL.

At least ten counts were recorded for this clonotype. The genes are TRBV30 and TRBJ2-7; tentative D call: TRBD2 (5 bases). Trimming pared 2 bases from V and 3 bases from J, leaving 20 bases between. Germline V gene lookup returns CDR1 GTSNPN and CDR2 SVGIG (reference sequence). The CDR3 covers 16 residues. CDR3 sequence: CAWSSTISLRVYEQYF. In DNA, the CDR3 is TGTGCCTGGAGTTCAACCATTAGTTTGAGGGTCTACGAGCAGTACTTC.

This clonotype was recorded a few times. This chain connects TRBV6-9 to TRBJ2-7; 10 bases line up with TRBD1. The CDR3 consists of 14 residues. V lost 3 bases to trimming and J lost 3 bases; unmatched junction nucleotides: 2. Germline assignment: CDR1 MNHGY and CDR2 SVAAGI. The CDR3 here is CASSYGTGDYEQYF. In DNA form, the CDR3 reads TGTGCCAGCAGTTACGGGACAGGGGACTACGAGCAGTACTTC.

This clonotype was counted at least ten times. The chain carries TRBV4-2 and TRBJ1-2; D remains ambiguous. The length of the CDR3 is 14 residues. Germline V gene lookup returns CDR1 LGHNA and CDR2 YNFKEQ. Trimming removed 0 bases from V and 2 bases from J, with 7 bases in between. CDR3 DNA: TGTGCCAGCAGCCAAGATGGGCAGAACTATGGCTACACCTTC. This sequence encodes CASSQDGQNYGYTF.

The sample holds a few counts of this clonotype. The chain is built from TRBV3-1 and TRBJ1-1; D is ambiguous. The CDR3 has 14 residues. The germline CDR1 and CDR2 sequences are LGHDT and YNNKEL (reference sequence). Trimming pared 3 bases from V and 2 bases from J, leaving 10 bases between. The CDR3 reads CASSQRHRNTEAFF. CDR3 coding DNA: TGTGCCAGCAGCCAGCGGCACAGAAACACTGAAGCTTTCTTT.

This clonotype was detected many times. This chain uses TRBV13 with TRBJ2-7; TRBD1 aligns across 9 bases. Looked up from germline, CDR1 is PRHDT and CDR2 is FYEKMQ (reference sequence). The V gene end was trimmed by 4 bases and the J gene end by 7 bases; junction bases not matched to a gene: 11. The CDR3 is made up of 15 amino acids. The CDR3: CASSSPGQGRVEQYF. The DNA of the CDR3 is TGTGCCAGCAGCTCACCTGGACAGGGGAGAGTGGAGCAGTACTTC.

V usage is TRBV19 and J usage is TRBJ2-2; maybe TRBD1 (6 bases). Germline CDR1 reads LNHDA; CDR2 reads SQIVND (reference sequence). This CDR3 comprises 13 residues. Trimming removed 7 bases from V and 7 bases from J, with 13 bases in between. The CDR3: CASKGHGGGELFF. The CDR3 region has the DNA TGTGCCAGTAAGGGACATGGCGGCGGGGAGCTGTTTTTT.

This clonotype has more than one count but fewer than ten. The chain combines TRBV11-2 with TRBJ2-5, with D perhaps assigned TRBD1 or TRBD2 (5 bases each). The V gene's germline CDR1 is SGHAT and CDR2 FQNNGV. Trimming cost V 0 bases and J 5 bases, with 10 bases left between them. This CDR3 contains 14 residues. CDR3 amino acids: CASSLEGRGETQYF. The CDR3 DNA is TGTGCCAGCAGCTTAGAGGGGCGAGGGGAGACCCAGTACTTC.

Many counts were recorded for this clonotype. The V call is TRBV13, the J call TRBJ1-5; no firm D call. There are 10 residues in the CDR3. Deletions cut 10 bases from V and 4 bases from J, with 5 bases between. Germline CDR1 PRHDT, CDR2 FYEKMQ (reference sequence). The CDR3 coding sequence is TGTGCCAATAAAAATCAGCCCCAGCATTTT. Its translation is CANKNQPQHF.

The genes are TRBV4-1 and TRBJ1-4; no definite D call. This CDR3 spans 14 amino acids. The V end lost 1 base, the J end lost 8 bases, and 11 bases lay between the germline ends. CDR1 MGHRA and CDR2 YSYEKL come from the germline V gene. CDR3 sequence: CASSQAMSLEKLFF. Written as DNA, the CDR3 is TGCGCCAGCAGCCAAGCAATGAGTCTGGAAAAACTGTTTTTT.

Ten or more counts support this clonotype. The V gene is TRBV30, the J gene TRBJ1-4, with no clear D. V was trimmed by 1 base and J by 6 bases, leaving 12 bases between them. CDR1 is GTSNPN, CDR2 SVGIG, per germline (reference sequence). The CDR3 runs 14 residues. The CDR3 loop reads CAWSGLGPHEKLFF. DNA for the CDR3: TGTGCCTGGAGTGGGCTCGGTCCCCATGAAAAACTGTTTTTT.

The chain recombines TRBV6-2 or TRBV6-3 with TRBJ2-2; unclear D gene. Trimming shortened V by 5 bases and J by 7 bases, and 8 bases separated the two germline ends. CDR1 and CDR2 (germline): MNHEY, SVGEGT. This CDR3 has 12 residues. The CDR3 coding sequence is TGTGCCAGCAGTCCCCCGGTCGGGGAGCTGTTTTTT. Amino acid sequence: CASSPPVGELFF.

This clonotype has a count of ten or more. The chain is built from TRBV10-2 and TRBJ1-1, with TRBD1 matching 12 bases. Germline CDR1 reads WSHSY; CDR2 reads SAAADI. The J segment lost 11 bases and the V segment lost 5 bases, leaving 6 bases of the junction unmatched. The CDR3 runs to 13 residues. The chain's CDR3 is CASSYRDRGLAFF. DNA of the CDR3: TGCGCCAGCAGTTACCGGGACAGGGGGCTTGCTTTCTTT.

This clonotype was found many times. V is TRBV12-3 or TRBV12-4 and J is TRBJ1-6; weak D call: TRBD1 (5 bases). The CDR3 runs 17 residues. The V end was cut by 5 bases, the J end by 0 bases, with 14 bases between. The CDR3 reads CASSRQGRGSYNSPLHF. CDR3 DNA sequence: TGTGCCAGCAGTCGCCAGGGTAGGGGCTCCTATAATTCACCCCTCCACTTT.

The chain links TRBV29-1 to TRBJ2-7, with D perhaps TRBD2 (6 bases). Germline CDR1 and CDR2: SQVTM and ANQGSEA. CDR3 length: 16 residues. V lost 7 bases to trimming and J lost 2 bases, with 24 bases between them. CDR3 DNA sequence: TGCAGCGCTGACCTCGAGGTGGGCGGGGTGACCTACGAGCAGTACTTC. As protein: CSADLEVGGVTYEQYF.

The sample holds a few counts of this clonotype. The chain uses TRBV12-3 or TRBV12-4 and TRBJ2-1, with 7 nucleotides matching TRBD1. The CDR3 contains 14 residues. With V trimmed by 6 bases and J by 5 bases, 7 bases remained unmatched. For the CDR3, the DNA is TGTGCCAGCAGCCGCAGGGGGAGAAACAATGAGCAGTTCTTC. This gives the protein CASSRRGRNNEQFF.

In DNA, the CDR3 is TGCGCCAGCAGCTTGGCCAGCGGTGGTACGGAGACCCAGTACTTC. It is translated as CASSLASGGTETQYF. This chain uses TRBV5-1 with TRBJ2-5, with D tentatively TRBD2 (5 bases). Trimming took 0 bases from V and 5 from J, leaving 14 bases between them. CDR1 and CDR2 from the germline V gene are SGHRS and YFSETQ. The CDR3 has 15 amino acids.

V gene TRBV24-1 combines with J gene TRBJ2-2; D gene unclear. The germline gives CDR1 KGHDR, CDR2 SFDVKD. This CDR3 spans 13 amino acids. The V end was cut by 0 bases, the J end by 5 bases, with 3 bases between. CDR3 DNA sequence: TGTGCCACCAGTGATTTGTTTACCGGGGAGCTGTTTTTT. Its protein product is CATSDLFTGELFF.

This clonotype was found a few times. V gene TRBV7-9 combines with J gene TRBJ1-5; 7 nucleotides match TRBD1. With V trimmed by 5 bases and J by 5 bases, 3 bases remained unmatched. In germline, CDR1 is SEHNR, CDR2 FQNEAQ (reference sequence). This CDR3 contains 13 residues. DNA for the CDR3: TGTGCCAGCAGCAAAGGGACAGATCAGCCCCAGCATTTT. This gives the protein CASSKGTDQPQHF.

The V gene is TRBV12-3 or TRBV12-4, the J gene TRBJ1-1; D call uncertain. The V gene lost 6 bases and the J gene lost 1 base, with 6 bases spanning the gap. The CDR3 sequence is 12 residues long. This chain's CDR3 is CASRYRNTEAFF. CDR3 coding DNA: TGTGCCAGCAGATACAGGAACACTGAAGCTTTCTTT.

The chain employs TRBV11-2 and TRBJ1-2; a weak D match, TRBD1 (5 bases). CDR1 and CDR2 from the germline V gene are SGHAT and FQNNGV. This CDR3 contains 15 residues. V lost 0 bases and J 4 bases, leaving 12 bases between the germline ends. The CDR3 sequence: CASSLDAGESYGYTF. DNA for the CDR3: TGTGCCAGCAGCTTAGATGCGGGGGAATCCTATGGCTACACCTTC.

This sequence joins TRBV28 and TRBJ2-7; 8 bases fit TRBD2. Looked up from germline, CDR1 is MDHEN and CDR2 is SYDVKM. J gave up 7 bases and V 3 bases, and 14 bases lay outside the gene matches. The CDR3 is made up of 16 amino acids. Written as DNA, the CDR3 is TGTGCCAGCAGTTTGCCCGGGGGGGCCTACCCTCCGGAGCAGTACTTC. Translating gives CASSLPGGAYPPEQYF.

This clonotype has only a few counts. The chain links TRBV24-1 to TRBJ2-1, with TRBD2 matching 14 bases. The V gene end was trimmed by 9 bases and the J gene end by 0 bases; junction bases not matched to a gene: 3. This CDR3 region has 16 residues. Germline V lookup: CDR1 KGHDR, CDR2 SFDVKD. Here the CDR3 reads CATGTSGGSSYNEQFF. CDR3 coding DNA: TGTGCCACCGGGACTAGCGGGGGAAGCTCCTACAATGAGCAGTTCTTC.

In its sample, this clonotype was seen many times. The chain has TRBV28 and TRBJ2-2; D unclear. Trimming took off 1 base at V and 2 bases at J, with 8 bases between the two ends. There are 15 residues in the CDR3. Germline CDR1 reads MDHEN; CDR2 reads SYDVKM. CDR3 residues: CASSLYGHNTGELFF. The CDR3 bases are TGTGCCAGCAGTTTATATGGGCATAACACCGGGGAGCTGTTTTTT.

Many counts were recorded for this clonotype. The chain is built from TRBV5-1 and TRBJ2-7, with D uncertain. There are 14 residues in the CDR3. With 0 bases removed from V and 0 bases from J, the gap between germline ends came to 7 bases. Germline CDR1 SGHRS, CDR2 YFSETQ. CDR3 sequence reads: CASSLGVSSYEQYF. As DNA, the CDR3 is TGCGCCAGCAGCTTGGGCGTCAGCTCCTACGAGCAGTACTTC.

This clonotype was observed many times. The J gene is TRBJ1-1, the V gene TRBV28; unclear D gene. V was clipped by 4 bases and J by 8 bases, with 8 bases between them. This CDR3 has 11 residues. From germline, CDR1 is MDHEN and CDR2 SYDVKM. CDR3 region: CASSSLFEAFF. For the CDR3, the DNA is TGTGCCAGCAGTTCTTTGTTCGAAGCTTTCTTT.